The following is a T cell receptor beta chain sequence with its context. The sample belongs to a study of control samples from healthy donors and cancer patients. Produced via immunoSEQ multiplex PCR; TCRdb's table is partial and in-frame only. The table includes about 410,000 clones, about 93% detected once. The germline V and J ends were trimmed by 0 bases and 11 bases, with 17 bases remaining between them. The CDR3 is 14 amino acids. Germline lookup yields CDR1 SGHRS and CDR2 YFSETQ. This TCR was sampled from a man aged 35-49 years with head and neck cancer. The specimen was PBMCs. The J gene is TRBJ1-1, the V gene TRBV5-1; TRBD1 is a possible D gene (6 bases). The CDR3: CASSLGDRTTWAFF. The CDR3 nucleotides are TGCGCCAGCAGCTTGGGAGACAGGACCACTTGGGCTTTCTTT.